This entry describes one T cell receptor (beta chain). Its antigen is as yet unknown. In germline, CDR1 is SGHNT, CDR2 YENEEA. The junction had 7 bases not matched to a gene; V was cut back by 5 bases and J by 9 bases. This CDR3 is 13 amino acids long. This sample was taken from a study of T cells in localized non-small cell lung cancer. Notes on the study in general: Uninvolved adjacent lung, not tumor, had the highest T cell clonality. Among the top 100 tumor clones, a median about 57 appeared in adjacent lung. Heterogeneity remains possible, as sequencing covered one tumor region only.

Sequencing used immunoSEQ multiplex PCR; TCRdb keeps in-frame clones, though not all of them. Of tens of thousands of clones in the sample, 84% were seen once. Sequenced here: peripheral blood, sampled before any cancer treatment. This rearrangement joins TRBV11-3 to TRBJ2-4; 7 bases map to TRBD1. The TCR was taken from a female donor over 55 with stage I lung adenocarcinoma. CDR3: CASSPFTGVIQYF. CDR3 coding DNA: TGTGCCAGCAGCCCATTCACAGGGGTCATTCAGTACTTC.